This TCR beta chain was sequenced for a study of tissue T cells after allogeneic stem cell transplantation. Study outcomes and limitations: Sampling depth was limited, and the cohort was small and clinically varied.

CDR1 is NSHNY, CDR2 SYGAGN, per germline. J gave up 0 bases and V 3 bases, and 2 bases lay outside the gene matches. The CDR3 has 15 residues. Assay: immunoSEQ multiplex PCR; the TCRdb copy retains only in-frame clones and omits some. The table includes 6,500 to 7,500 clones, 65% to 80% detected once. A word on this clone: Antigen unknown. Germline and genes here are mouse. The read stops 1 residue short of the end of the CDR3; the missing end is completed from the germline J gene.

This sequence was found in a female BALB/c mouse in good health. The strain is characterized by the MHC haplotype H2-d. Input material: blood. The V gene is TRBV13-1, the J gene TRBJ2-2; 7 bases fit TRBD1. The CDR3 bases that were read are TGTGCCAGCAGTGGTGGACAGGCAAACACCGGGCAGCTCTAC. Translating it yields CASSGGQANTGQLY. The full-length CDR3 reads as CASSGGQANTGQLYF.